Considering frequency, the clone carrying this TCR beta chain is medium-sized. Roughly 40,000 genome equivalents of blood DNA were amplified for TRB. These data belong to a study of T cell clusters in autoimmune cytopenias. Multiplex touch-down PCR amplified TRB using TRB-A and TRB-B pools in one tube. From the multiplex PCR reads, TCRdb lists one entry per CDR3 protein and no DNA. Its table lists roughly 1,800 distinct CDR3 sequences. The CDR3 is made up of 16 amino acids. Germline V gene sequence: CDR1 MNHEY, CDR2 SVGAGI. These data are also associated with another study on T cell repertoires in aging, cancer and after chemotherapy. That publication notes: Chronic lymphocytic leukemia patients on fludarabine- or bendamustine-based regimens gave paired samples before and after chemotherapy. In each cancer cohort, median generation probability increased across chemotherapy, suggesting thymic output rebounded. No conclusions about immunological memory after chemotherapy can be drawn from the repertoire data. Lymphoid organ infiltration in hematological cancer patients may impair thymic emigration or peripheral T cell expansion.

The sample taken for sequencing was peripheral blood. The V gene is TRBV6-5, the J gene TRBJ1-5; the D call from TCRdb, TRBD1, cannot be confirmed without DNA. The TCR originated in a human donor with chronic lymphocytic leukemia. CDR3 amino acids: CASSYSYGGLNQPQHF.